This T cell receptor beta chain appears in the sequencing data of a study of T cell responses to AZD1222 COVID-19 vaccine. Whole-study context: It was second doses at about 4 or about 12 weeks that were pooled.

Repertoires were generated with immunoSEQ multiplex PCR, while TCRdb's copy carries only in-frame clones and drops some. The sample lists about 170,000 clones, roughly 92% occurring once. This clone appeared once. Its antigen is unknown. Germline V gives CDR1 SGHRS, CDR2 YFSETQ. This CDR3 comprises 14 residues. Between the trimmed V and J ends, which lost 0 bases and 4 bases, there was a span of 7 bases. General study results and limits: In a largely white British group with more females than males, clonal diversity was possibly underestimated. Distributed over spike, vaccine-associated CD4 TCRs predominated at 160-218 and 743-854. With two AZD1222 doses given, Spike-specific TCR breadth and depth both rose.

The gene calls are TRBV5-1 and TRBJ1-4, with unresolved D. This sample comprised peripheral blood, obtained on day 0 of AZD1222 vaccination. The source is an adult in good health. The CDR3: CASSLGGINEKLFF. Here the CDR3 DNA reads TGCGCCAGCAGCTTGGGAGGGATTAATGAAAAACTGTTTTTT. Full variable domain (remainder filled in from reference TRBV5-1 and TRBJ1-4): KAGVTQTPRYLIKTRGQQVTLSCSPISGHRSVSWYQQTPGQGLQFLFEYFSETQRNKGNFPGRFSGRQFSNSRSEMNVSTLELGDSALYLCASSLGGINEKLFFGSGTQLSVL.